This T cell receptor beta chain stems from a study of shared clonotypes between healthy human individuals. Naive CD8 cells lacked CD45RO, underwent positive selection for CCR7 and left out terminally differentiated effector memory CD45RA+ cells. The data were produced by immunoSEQ multiplex PCR, yet TCRdb's version contains in-frame clones alone and is incomplete. The sample consists of some 600,000 clones, roughly 95% of them appearing once. Germline V gene lookup returns CDR1 MGHRA and CDR2 YSYEKL. This CDR3 has 18 residues. J was trimmed by 5 bases and V by 4 bases; bases with no gene match: 11. The TCR sequence derives from a woman in her twenties or thirties in good health. The chain employs TRBV4-1 and TRBJ2-2; TRBD2 matches 12 bases. Sequences were obtained from naive CD8+ T cells sorted from blood. The CDR3, as DNA: TGCGCCAGCAGCCCGTCCGGACTAGCGGGGACTGAAACCGGGGAGCTGTTTTTT. Residues: CASSPSGLAGTETGELFF.